This entry describes one T cell receptor beta chain. These data belong to a study of blood T cell repertoires in COVID-19. Only in-frame clones appear in the TCRdb table, and some are missing; sequencing was by immunoSEQ multiplex PCR. The sample contains more than 250,000 clones, nearly 90% of which appear only once. Those who participated ranged in age from roughly 18 to 100 years and resided in under 25 US areas. The TCR was taken from a woman aged 25 to 39 who had recovered from COVID-19. Material: PBMCs or T cells enriched from blood (not recorded which).

The CDR3 loop reads CASSSIAGGRDTQYF. As DNA, the CDR3 is TGTGCCAGCAGCTCAATAGCGGGGGGGCGAGATACGCAGTATTTT. This chain joins TRBV6-2 or TRBV6-3 and TRBJ2-3, with TRBD2 matching 11 bases. The CDR3 has 15 residues. The V gene's germline CDR1 is MNHEY and CDR2 SVGEGT. V was pared by 6 bases and J by 5 bases, with 7 bases of the junction left unmatched.